This T cell receptor beta chain was sequenced for a study of identical twins. The CDR3 length is 16 residues. In germline, CDR1 is LGHNA, CDR2 YNFKEQ. V was shortened by 0 bases and J by 4 bases, with 16 bases between the two germline ends. Whole-study findings and limits: Cord blood's abundant beta clonotypes had fewer insertions, unlike memory repertoires. Out-of-frame beta sequences exhibited a weaker degree of excess twin sharing.

Notes on this clonotype: Its antigen is currently unknown.

A universal primer binding site was introduced by template switching. The final cDNA contained unique molecular identifiers. A single record per CDR3 protein comes from TCRdb applying MiXCR to the 5' RACE reads. The table lists a few hundred thousand distinct CDR3 sequences, 20% to 30% of them singletons. These data are also associated with another study on T cells expressing NK-cell markers. Per that study: Several of the experiments relied on an anti-gamma-delta TCR antibody so that only alpha-beta TCR T cells were sorted.

The rearrangement links TRBV4-2 to TRBJ2-7; possible D gene TRBD2, 5 bases. The material sequenced was CD4+ T cells sorted from blood. The TCR sequence derives from a woman aged 18-30 years in good health. The CDR3 region has the DNA TGTGCCAGCAGCCAAGACTTTGCCGGGGTTCCTTACGAGCAGTACTTC. Protein: CASSQDFAGVPYEQYF.